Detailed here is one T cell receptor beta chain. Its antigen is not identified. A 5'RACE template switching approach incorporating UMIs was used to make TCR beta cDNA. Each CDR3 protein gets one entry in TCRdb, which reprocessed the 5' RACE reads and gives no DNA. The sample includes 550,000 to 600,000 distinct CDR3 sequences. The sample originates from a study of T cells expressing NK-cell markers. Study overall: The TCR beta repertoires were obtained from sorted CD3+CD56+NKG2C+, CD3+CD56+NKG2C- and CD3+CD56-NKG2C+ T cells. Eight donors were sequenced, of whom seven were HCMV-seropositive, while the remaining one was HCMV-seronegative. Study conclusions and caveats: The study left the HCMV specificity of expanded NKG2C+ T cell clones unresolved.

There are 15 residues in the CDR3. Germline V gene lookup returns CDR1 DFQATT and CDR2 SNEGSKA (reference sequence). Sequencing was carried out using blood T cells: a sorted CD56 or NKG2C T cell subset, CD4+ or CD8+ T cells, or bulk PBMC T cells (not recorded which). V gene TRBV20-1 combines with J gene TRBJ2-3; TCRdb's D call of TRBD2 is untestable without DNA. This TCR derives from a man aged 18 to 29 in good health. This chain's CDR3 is CSATHLASSTDTQYF.